This is a list of T cell receptor beta chains from one sample in a study of vaccination effects on CD4 cells after COVID-19. The table came from immunoSEQ multiplex PCR; TCRdb's copy has only in-frame clones and leaves some out. The sample yields over 50,000 clones, 60% to 75% seen once. What these receptors recognize is not known. The material was CD4+ T cells from PBMCs cultured with HCoV-229E spike peptides, obtained after COVID-19 vaccination. Receptor source: a human donor who received a COVID-19 vaccine. Each CDR3 is given with its conserved first and last residue. The D gene is left open where the match is weak.

d_call,j_call,v_call,cdr3_aa
NA,TRBJ2-5,TRBV29-1,CSVGPYQETQYF
NA,TRBJ1-1,TRBV6-2/TRBV6-3,CASSYPGQLNTEAFF
NA,TRBJ1-5,TRBV6-6,CASSYKQAGSNQPQHF
NA,TRBJ2-1,TRBV6-2/TRBV6-3,CASSYSEGMRGLWSQFF
NA,TRBJ2-2,TRBV30,CAWSESGFGTGELFF
TRBD1,TRBJ1-2,TRBV24-1,CATSDQTGTGHYGYTF
TRBD1,TRBJ1-1,TRBV4-2,CASSLKTGEAFF
NA,TRBJ1-2,TRBV12-3/TRBV12-4,CASSQAYYGYTF
TRBD2,TRBJ2-1,TRBV9,CASSVVFSGGAHEQFF
NA,TRBJ1-1,TRBV28,CASRGRQPEAFF
NA,TRBJ1-4,TRBV19,CASNKARVDEKLFF
NA,TRBJ1-4,TRBV2,CASRGTTTNEKLFF
NA,TRBJ2-1,TRBV28,CASSLHGGRSGEQFF
NA,TRBJ1-1,TRBV7-9,CASSFSFQNTEAFF
NA,TRBJ2-1,TRBV5-4,CASSLTGFMYNEQFF
NA,TRBJ2-6,TRBV5-1,CASSLAGTYASGANVLTF
NA,TRBJ1-1,TRBV18,CASSPLGQTNTEAFF
TRBD2,TRBJ2-3,TRBV3-1/TRBV3-2,CASSQSGGLGTQYF
NA,TRBJ1-1,TRBV5-6,CASSLFSGSTEAFF
TRBD2,TRBJ2-1,TRBV9,CASSPIIGGGPNEQFF
NA,TRBJ2-3,TRBV21-1,CASSKAEGTDTQYF
TRBD2,TRBJ2-1,TRBV30,CAWSPKGAGGTNEQFF
NA,TRBJ1-1,TRBV19,CATLEAAGTGHSEAFF
TRBD1,TRBJ1-5,TRBV6-2/TRBV6-3,CASSYSPLRGGLNQPQHF
TRBD1,TRBJ1-4,TRBV24-1,CATSDHRQGNEKLFF
NA,TRBJ1-2,TRBV14,CASSRHVPNYGYTF
NA,TRBJ2-1,TRBV5-1,CASSLEAGGSYNEQFF
TRBD1,TRBJ1-4,TRBV4-1,CASSQTGRENEKLFF
NA,TRBJ1-1,TRBV6-5,CASRPGAYTEAFF
NA,TRBJ1-2,TRBV10-3,CAISDPPGHYGYTF
NA,TRBJ1-5,TRBV27,CASSFLGNQPQHF
NA,TRBJ1-2,TRBV12-3/TRBV12-4,CASSLNSNYGYTF
TRBD1,TRBJ2-1,TRBV7-3,CASSLFPGQRQGYNEQFF
NA,TRBJ1-1,TRBV7-8,CASSLIMNTEAFF
NA,TRBJ1-4,TRBV2,CASRSGTGRTNEKLFF
NA,TRBJ2-2,TRBV5-4,CASSLVASMGGELFF
NA,TRBJ1-4,TRBV6-5,CASRSTGTYNEKLFF
NA,TRBJ1-1,TRBV6-2/TRBV6-3,CASSSNRVHTEAFF
NA,TRBJ2-5,TRBV7-2,CASSTFRSQETQYF
NA,TRBJ1-6,TRBV9,CASSAWGRRKPLHF
TRBD2,TRBJ2-5,TRBV7-9,CASSLSGGQETQYF
NA,TRBJ1-1,TRBV12-3/TRBV12-4,CAAGSSHTEAFF